The clone carrying this T cell receptor beta chain was observed a few times. Unmatched junction bases numbered 9, after V lost 7 bases and J lost 4 bases. Per germline, CDR1 MNHEY and CDR2 SMNVEV (reference sequence). The CDR3 contains 15 residues. In the authors' workflow: How many nucleated cells were present was estimated from reference gene primer amplification. Sequencing used immunoSEQ multiplex PCR; TCRdb keeps in-frame clones, though not all of them. V, J and clone size are those of that table, while D and trimming were read from the DNA. The table lists 84,000 or so clones, 80% of them singletons. These data are taken from a study of blood T cell repertoires in COVID-19. Study-wide context: The samples span acute and convalescent COVID-19 from the United States, Italy and Spain. T cells, B-cell-depleted T cells, or PBMCs supplied cDNA or gDNA.

The chain uses TRBV27 and TRBJ2-1; 8 nucleotides line up with TRBD1. The specimen sequenced was peripheral blood. The source is a woman of 80 years or more with acute or convalescent COVID-19. The CDR3 spells CASTADRATYNEQFF. CDR3 sequence (DNA): TGTGCCAGCACCGCGGACAGGGCGACTTACAATGAGCAGTTCTTC.